This TCR beta chain was identified in a study of T cells in Graves' hyperthyroidism and ophthalmopathy. Clinical symptoms, serum thyroxine, TRAb, thyroid ultrasound and orbital computed tomography informed diagnoses. Amplified TCR beta CDR3 regions derived from RNA transcripts. The primer set for the first-round RT-PCR of the TCR CDR3 was HTBI. TCRdb independently ran MiXCR on the multiplex PCR reads; one entry per CDR3 protein. The sample has roughly 640,000 distinct CDR3 sequences, around 16% seen once; the top ten hold around 3.3%. From germline, CDR1 is SNHLY and CDR2 FYNNEI. This CDR3 is built from 13 residues. Between the trimmed V and J ends, which lost 2 bases and 8 bases, there was a span of 12 bases. This clonotype showed up many times.

Sequencing was performed on blood. The sequence derives from a middle-aged woman with Graves' ophthalmopathy. This chain connects TRBV2 to TRBJ1-2; D unclear. CDR3 in amino acids: CASSERREEGYTF. CDR3 DNA sequence: TGTGCCAGCAGTGAACGAAGGGAAGAGGGCTACACCTTC.